The rows below give T cell receptor beta chains drawn from one sample of a study of patients and donors after allogeneic stem cell transplantation. A single record per CDR3 protein comes from TCRdb applying MiXCR to the RT-PCR reads. The sample records 920,000 or so distinct CDR3 sequences, roughly 18% being singletons. The sample taken for sequencing was blood, either unsorted or a sorted T cell fraction (not recorded which). The receptor set was obtained from a human donor who was either an allogeneic HSCT recipient or a stem cell or donor lymphocyte infusion donor (not recorded which). It is not recorded whose cells these are; they may come from a transplant donor. The CDR3 runs from the conserved cysteine through the conserved F or W. Fields, in order: D gene, J gene, clone size, V gene, CDR3 DNA, CDR3 protein. D genes are given only for firm matches. The listing skips clone size in some rows; elsewhere it reads once, few, many or a size class.

TRBD1 TRBJ2-7 NA TRBV4-2 TGTGCCAGCAGCCACCCCCTAGGACAGGGCTCCTACGAGCAGTACTTC CASSHPLGQGSYEQYF
NA TRBJ2-1 few TRBV20-1 TGCAGTGCTAGAGGGCGGGGATCCTACAATGAGCAGTTCTTC CSARGRGSYNEQFF
NA TRBJ2-3 NA TRBV11-1 TGTGCCAGCAGCTCGACAGGTCGGATGCAGTATTTT CASSSTGRMQYF
NA TRBJ2-1 few TRBV4-2 TGTGCCAGCAGCCAAGATCGCGTGGGGGGTGAGCAGTTCTTC CASSQDRVGGEQFF
TRBD2 TRBJ2-1 few TRBV11-3 TGTGCCAGCAGCGCGGGGCTAGCGGACAATGAGCAGTTCTTC CASSAGLADNEQFF
TRBD2 TRBJ2-5 NA TRBV7-2 TGTGCCAGCAGCTTAGAAGCGGGAGTTAGATGGGAGACCCAGTACTTC CASSLEAGVRWETQYF
TRBD2 TRBJ2-3 NA TRBV20-1 TGCAGTGCCCCTAGGGGTAGCGGGAGTGAAACAGATACGCAGTATTTT CSAPRGSGSETDTQYF
NA TRBJ1-1 many TRBV12-3/TRBV12-4 TGTGCCAGCATCAAGAACACTGAAGCTTTCTTT CASIKNTEAFF
NA TRBJ1-1 few TRBV29-1 TGCAGCGTTGAGGTCGGGGGATCTGAAGCTTTCTTT CSVEVGGSEAFF
TRBD2 TRBJ2-7 few TRBV6-5 TGTGCCAGCAGTTACGACGCGGGAGGAATAGTCGAGCAGTACTTC CASSYDAGGIVEQYF
NA TRBJ1-2 NA TRBV6-1 TGTGCCAGCAGTGAAGCGCGGGGACGAGGCTACACCTTC CASSEARGRGYTF
NA TRBJ1-5 NA TRBV20-1 TGCAGTGCCATGCTCGGGGCAGGGGCCGGGGATCAGCCCCAGCATTTT CSAMLGAGAGDQPQHF
NA TRBJ2-1 NA TRBV9 TGTGCCAGCAGCCCCCAGGGTACTGAGCAGTTCTTC CASSPQGTEQFF
TRBD1 TRBJ1-4 few TRBV4-3 TGCGCCAGCAGCCGAAAGTTAACCGGGACAGGGGGCGTAAGAAATGAAAAACTGTTTTTT CASSRKLTGTGGVRNEKLFF
NA TRBJ1-2 few TRBV5-1 TGCGCCAGCAGCTTGGATGCGGGAAGGTATGGCTACACCTTC CASSLDAGRYGYTF
TRBD2 TRBJ2-2 NA TRBV9 TGTGCCAGCAGCTTGAGAATCACTAGCGGGGCATCGAACACCGGGGAGCTGTTTTTT CASSLRITSGASNTGELFF
NA TRBJ2-3 few TRBV20-1 TGCAGTGCCAGTGGACAGATAAGTCACACAGATACGCAGTATTTT CSASGQISHTDTQYF
NA TRBJ2-3 many TRBV5-4 TGTGCCAGCAGCCCGTGGGGGGGCGGAACAGATACGCAGTATTTT CASSPWGGGTDTQYF
NA TRBJ2-7 NA TRBV10-3 TGTGCCATCCATAGAGAAGGCTCCGGATACGAGCAGTACTTC CAIHREGSGYEQYF
NA TRBJ2-2 NA TRBV27 TGTGCCAGCAGTTTAAGGGGTTTGGGGGGTAACACCGGGGAGCTGTTTTTT CASSLRGLGGNTGELFF
TRBD1 TRBJ2-1 many TRBV12-3/TRBV12-4 TGTGCCAGCAGTCCCTTCGGACAGGGAGACAATGAGCAGTTCTTC CASSPFGQGDNEQFF
NA TRBJ2-2 NA TRBV29-1 TGCAGCGTTAAGGGGAGGACTTCGAACACCGGGGAGCTGTTTTTT CSVKGRTSNTGELFF
NA TRBJ1-3 few TRBV29-1 TGCAGCGTCCAACCGAGCCATTATGAAGACACCATATATTTT CSVQPSHYEDTIYF
NA TRBJ1-2 few TRBV7-8 TGTGCCAGCACTGGAGCAACCCCCCTCGGCTACACCTTC CASTGATPLGYTF
NA TRBJ2-1 few TRBV5-4 TGTGCCAGCAGCTTCCAGGGGATCGGCAATGAGCAGTTCTTC CASSFQGIGNEQFF